The 27 T cell receptor beta chains reported below all come from one sample, sequenced in a study of T-cell memory formation after mild COVID-19. TCRdb re-called the 5' RACE reads with MiXCR, one entry per CDR3 protein. The sample includes 250,000 to 350,000 distinct CDR3 sequences, just under 20% of them seen just once. Sequenced sample: PBMCs or a T cell subset sorted from them (not recorded which). The receptors shown here come from a man aged 18 to 30 who had mild COVID-19 (a few samples of this study predate the infection). Cell type and time point are not known.

This clonotype was seen repeatedly, ten times or more. In nucleotides, the CDR3 is TGTGCCAGCAGCTTTCAGGCGGTGACGATGTTAGAGACCCAGTACTTC. Its protein is CASSFQAVTMLETQYF. This chain connects TRBV7-2 to TRBJ2-5; D is ambiguous. Germline V gene sequence: CDR1 SGHTA, CDR2 FQGNSA. The CDR3 has 16 amino acids. The V gene lost 3 bases and the J gene lost 4 bases, with 18 bases spanning the gap. Variable domain in full (rest from reference TRBV7-2 and TRBJ2-5): GAGVSQSPSNKVTEKGKDVELRCDPISGHTALYWYRQSLGQGLEFLIYFQGNSAPDKSGLPSDRFSAERTGGSVSTLTIQRTQQEDSAVYLCASSFQAVTMLETQYFGPGTRLLVL.

This clonotype was recorded a few times. The chain recombines TRBV5-1 with TRBJ2-7; 7 nucleotides agree with TRBD1. The CDR3 totals 13 residues. CDR1 and CDR2 (germline): SGHRS, YFSETQ. Trimming at V came to 1 base and at J to 5 bases, leaving 3 bases not matched to a gene. The DNA of the CDR3 is TGCGCCAGCAGCTTGTGGCAGGGGGACGAGCAGTACTTC. Translation: CASSLWQGDEQYF.

The chain is built from TRBV5-6 and TRBJ1-2; D uncertain. V was clipped by 1 base and J by 2 bases, with 18 bases between them. CDR3 size: 17 residues. Germline V CDR1 and CDR2: SGHDT, YYEEEE. The CDR3 DNA reads TGTGCCAGCAGCTTGCCGGGCAGAACCATATCCAACTATGGCTACACCTTC. Translated: CASSLPGRTISNYGYTF.

V is TRBV12-3 or TRBV12-4 and J is TRBJ2-5; D is possibly TRBD2 (5 bases). This CDR3 is 15 amino acids long. Trimming pared 2 bases from V and 2 bases from J, leaving 12 bases between. The CDR3 region is CASSLYGGDQETQYF. CDR3 DNA sequence: TGTGCCAGCAGTTTATACGGAGGAGATCAAGAGACCCAGTACTTC.

Many counts were recorded for this clonotype. This chain links TRBV18 with TRBJ1-4, with D perhaps matching TRBD1 (6 bases). This CDR3 region has 18 residues. The V end was cut by 3 bases, the J end by 0 bases, with 17 bases between. Per the germline V gene, CDR1 is KGHSH and CDR2 is LQKENI. CDR3 DNA: TGTGCCAGCTCACCCTCGGTGGGGGGCGTCGCAACTAATGAAAAACTGTTTTTT. Translating gives CASSPSVGGVATNEKLFF.

The chain combines TRBV6-2 or TRBV6-3 with TRBJ2-5, with D possibly called TRBD1 or TRBD2 (5 bases each). V was shortened by 4 bases and J by 7 bases, with 13 bases between the two germline ends. Germline V CDR1 and CDR2: MNHEY, SVGEGT. This CDR3 is built from 13 residues. CDR3 sequence: CASSLTWGRTQYF. CDR3 bases: TGTGCCAGCAGTTTAACATGGGGGAGGACCCAGTACTTC.

This rearrangement joins TRBV4-1 to TRBJ2-3, with 7 positions matching TRBD2. This CDR3 spans 15 amino acids. In germline, CDR1 is MGHRA, CDR2 YSYEKL. Unmatched junction bases numbered 2, after V lost 2 bases and J lost 0 bases. The CDR3 DNA reads TGCGCCAGCAGCCAACCGGGGGGAAGCACAGATACGCAGTATTTT. Protein product: CASSQPGGSTDTQYF.

The CDR3 region has the DNA TGTGCCAGCAGTCCATATAGTCAGCCCCAGCATTTT. It codes for CASSPYSQPQHF. V and J are TRBV2 and TRBJ1-5, with no clear D. The germline V and J ends were trimmed by 5 bases and 6 bases, with 8 bases remaining between them. Germline V gene lookup returns CDR1 SNHLY and CDR2 FYNNEI. The CDR3 covers 12 residues.

This clonotype has a handful of counts. V and J are TRBV20-1 and TRBJ2-5; D is tentatively TRBD1 or TRBD2 (6 bases each). The CDR3 consists of 14 residues. Germline V CDR1 and CDR2: DFQATT, SNEGSKA (reference sequence). Trimming stripped 6 bases from V and 5 bases from J, with 19 bases between. The DNA for the CDR3 is TGCAGTGCAAGGACCGGGGGCTTCGCCGAGACCCAGTACTTC. This codes for CSARTGGFAETQYF.

The sample holds a few counts of this clonotype. This chain joins TRBV6-5 and TRBJ1-5; no clear D. There are 14 residues in the CDR3. The V gene lost 5 bases and the J gene lost 3 bases, with 11 bases spanning the gap. Germline CDR1 is MNHEY and CDR2 is SVGAGI. For the CDR3, the DNA is TGTGCCAGCAGTCCAGGACTGCTCAATCAGCCCCAGCATTTT. It specifies CASSPGLLNQPQHF.

This chain uses TRBV11-1 with TRBJ1-1, with D possibly TRBD1 on 5 matching bases. Trimming removed 6 bases at V and 8 bases at J, with 13 bases between. The germline V gene has CDR1 SGHAT and CDR2 FQDESV (reference sequence). The CDR3 loop spans 12 amino acids. CDR3 DNA sequence: TGTGCCAGCAGAGAGGGACCTGGCGAAGCTTTCTTT. Its protein is CASREGPGEAFF.

This clonotype was seen more than once but under ten times. The chain combines TRBV4-1 with TRBJ2-2; 7 bases fit TRBD2. In germline, CDR1 is MGHRA, CDR2 YSYEKL. The junction had 9 bases not matched to a gene; V was cut back by 5 bases and J by 6 bases. The CDR3 is 15 residues long. CDR3 sequence reads: CASSAGLSFSGELFF. CDR3 bases: TGCGCCAGCAGCGCGGGACTATCATTTTCCGGGGAGCTGTTTTTT.

This clonotype was seen many times. This rearrangement joins TRBV7-9 to TRBJ2-3; D is undetermined. Germline loops: CDR1 SEHNR, CDR2 FQNEAQ (reference sequence). Between the trimmed V and J ends, which lost 5 bases and 4 bases, there was a span of 16 bases. The CDR3 runs to 15 residues. The CDR3 DNA reads as TGTGCCAGCAGCCCCTCGGTGGGGATAGCAGATACGCAGTATTTT. It codes for CASSPSVGIADTQYF.

At least ten counts were recorded for this clonotype. In nucleotides, the CDR3 is TGTGCCAGCAGCTTACTGCCAGGGGAGGGGGCAACTAATGAAAAACTGTTTTTT. As protein: CASSLLPGEGATNEKLFF. The rearrangement joins TRBV7-9 to TRBJ1-4, with a possible D match to TRBD1 (6 bases). CDR1 is SEHNR, CDR2 FQNEAQ, per germline (reference sequence). The V and J ends lost 2 bases and 0 bases respectively, with 16 bases between them. This CDR3 has 18 amino acids.

A few counts support this clonotype. This chain connects TRBV2 to TRBJ2-1; 7 positions match TRBD1. The ends lost 6 bases at V and 5 bases at J; junction bases unmatched: 13. This CDR3 is built from 16 residues. Germline CDR1 is SNHLY and CDR2 is FYNNEI. The CDR3 DNA sequence: TGTGCCAGCAGCGCGACAGGGAAGGTCACTAACAATGAGCAGTTCTTC. It codes for CASSATGKVTNNEQFF.

The DNA for the CDR3 is TGTGCCAGCAGTTTAGGAACAGGGGGCGCAGGTCAGCCCCAGCATTTT. Translation gives CASSLGTGGAGQPQHF. The chain carries TRBV28 and TRBJ1-5; 9 positions agree with TRBD1. The length of the CDR3 is 16 residues. The trim removed 2 bases at V and 6 bases at J, leaving 8 bases unmatched. Per the germline V gene, CDR1 is MDHEN and CDR2 is SYDVKM.

The CDR3 nucleotides are TGTGCCAGCAGCCGAGGCCCGGCTCGACAGTTTAAGCGAGCGAACACTGAAGCTTTCTTT. It translates to CASSRGPARQFKRANTEAFF. V usage is TRBV7-6 and J usage is TRBJ1-1; TRBD1 might be the D (5 bases). Germline lookup yields CDR1 SGHVS and CDR2 FNYEAQ. The length of the CDR3 is 20 residues. Deletions cut 5 bases from V and 1 base from J, with 29 bases between.

CDR3 sequence (DNA): TGTGCCAGTAGTATAGTCCCCTCGGTCGAGCAGTACTTC. It encodes CASSIVPSVEQYF. The chain carries TRBV19 and TRBJ2-7; D is unclear. Germline CDR1 is LNHDA and CDR2 is SQIVND (reference sequence). With 1 base removed from V and 6 bases from J, the gap between germline ends came to 10 bases. The CDR3 runs to 13 residues. The variable domain in full, with the rest retrieved from reference TRBV19 and TRBJ2-7, is DGGITQSPKYLFRKEGQNVTLSCEQNLNHDAMYWYRQDPGQGLRLIYYSQIVNDFQKGDIAEGYSVSREKKESFPLTVTSAQKNPTAFYLCASSIVPSVEQYFGPGTRLTVT.

DNA for the CDR3: TGTGCCAGCAGCTTATCGTACGGGTACGGCTACACCTTC. Its translation: CASSLSYGYGYTF. The chain links TRBV7-9 to TRBJ1-2; D ambiguous. Germline CDR1 is SEHNR and CDR2 is FQNEAQ (reference sequence). This CDR3 spans 13 amino acids. Trimming removed 2 bases at V and 8 bases at J, with 12 bases between.

The gene calls are TRBV29-1 and TRBJ2-1, with a possible D match to TRBD1 (6 bases). Between the trimmed V and J ends, which lost 6 bases and 6 bases, there was a span of 12 bases. There are 12 residues in the CDR3. CDR1 and CDR2 from the germline V gene are SQVTM and ANQGSEA. The CDR3 DNA is TGCAGCGTCGATACAGGGTCCAATGAGCAGTTCTTC. It is translated as CSVDTGSNEQFF.

CDR3 in DNA: TGCAGCGGCACAGGGACCACTGAAGCTTTCTTT. Its protein product is CSGTGTTEAFF. The chain is built from TRBV29-1 and TRBJ1-1; weak D call: TRBD1 (6 bases). Germline V gene lookup returns CDR1 SQVTM and CDR2 ANQGSEA. The V end was cut by 7 bases, the J end by 4 bases, with 10 bases between. The CDR3 is made up of 11 amino acids.

J is TRBJ1-5 and V is TRBV12-3 or TRBV12-4; D not certain. V shed 0 bases and J shed 2 bases, with 11 bases lying between them. The CDR3 contains 16 residues. CDR3 nucleotides: TGTGCCAGCAGTTTAGCTCTGGGTGAAGGCAATCAGCCCCAGCATTTT. This gives the protein CASSLALGEGNQPQHF.

This clonotype has only a few counts. The J gene is TRBJ2-2, the V gene TRBV7-9; no reliable D call. The CDR3 covers 15 residues. From germline, CDR1 is SEHNR and CDR2 FQNEAQ (reference sequence). Trimming left V 5 bases short and J 2 bases short, with 12 bases between. CDR3 nucleotide sequence: TGTGCCAGCAGCCCGCCGGGTCCTAACACCGGGGAGCTGTTTTTT. Translated: CASSPPGPNTGELFF.

This clonotype turned up a few times. The chain is built from TRBV28 and TRBJ2-3; D is unclear. This CDR3 has 14 amino acids. From germline, CDR1 is MDHEN and CDR2 SYDVKM. V lost 2 bases, J lost 1 base, and 7 bases lay in between. The CDR3 protein is CASSLRLGTDTQYF. The CDR3, as DNA: TGTGCCAGCAGTTTAAGACTTGGCACAGATACGCAGTATTTT.

The chain uses TRBV11-1 and TRBJ1-1; possibly TRBD1 for D (6 bases). CDR1 and CDR2 (germline): SGHAT, FQDESV (reference sequence). CDR3 length: 14 residues. V lost 1 base to trimming and J lost 3 bases, with 9 bases between them. CDR3 DNA sequence: TGTGCCAGCAGCTTAGGAGACAGGCACACTGAAGCTTTCTTT. Its protein product is CASSLGDRHTEAFF. Complete variable domain (other parts from reference TRBV11-1 and TRBJ1-1): EAEVAQSPRYKITEKSQAVAFWCDPISGHATLYWYRQILGQGPELLVQFQDESVVDDSQLPKDRFSAERLKGVDSTLKIQPAELGDSAMYLCASSLGDRHTEAFFGQGTRLTVV.

This clonotype showed up many times. The chain recombines TRBV20-1 with TRBJ2-5; the D is unclear. The V end lost 3 bases, the J end lost 1 base, and 9 bases lay between the germline ends. Per the germline V gene, CDR1 is DFQATT and CDR2 is SNEGSKA (reference sequence). This CDR3 has 13 residues. The CDR3 nucleotides are TGCAGTGCTAGTGGGAACACCCAAGAGACCCAGTACTTC. Its protein product is CSASGNTQETQYF.

This clonotype was counted at least ten times. J is TRBJ2-1 and V is TRBV7-6; 12 bases match TRBD2. The CDR3 extends over 16 amino acids. The J segment lost 6 bases and the V segment lost 5 bases, leaving 8 bases of the junction unmatched. The V gene's germline CDR1 is SGHVS and CDR2 FNYEAQ. CDR3 loop: CASSGWTSGNLNEQFF. In DNA form, the CDR3 reads TGTGCCAGCAGCGGATGGACTAGCGGGAACCTCAATGAGCAGTTCTTC.